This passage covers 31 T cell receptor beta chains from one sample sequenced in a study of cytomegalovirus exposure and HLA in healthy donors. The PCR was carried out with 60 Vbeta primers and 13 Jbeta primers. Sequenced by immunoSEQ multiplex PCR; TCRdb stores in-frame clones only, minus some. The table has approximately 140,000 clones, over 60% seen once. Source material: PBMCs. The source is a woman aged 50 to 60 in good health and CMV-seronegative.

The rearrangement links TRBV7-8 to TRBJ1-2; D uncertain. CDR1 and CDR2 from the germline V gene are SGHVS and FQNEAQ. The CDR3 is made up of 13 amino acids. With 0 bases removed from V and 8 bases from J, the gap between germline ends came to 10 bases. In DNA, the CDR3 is TGTGCCAGCAGCTTAGCGAAAGGAGCGGGCTACACCTTC. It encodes CASSLAKGAGYTF. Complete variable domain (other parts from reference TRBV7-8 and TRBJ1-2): GAGVSQSPRYKVAKRGQDVALRCDPISGHVSLFWYQQALGQGPEFLTYFQNEAQLDKSGLPSDRFFAERPEGSVSTLKIQRTQQEDSAVYLCASSLAKGAGYTFGSGTRLTVV.

The CDR3 DNA sequence: TGCGCCAGCAAAAGAGGAGCTGGAGGACAGGATCAAGAGACCCAGTACTTC. It yields the protein CASKRGAGGQDQETQYF. The rearrangement uses TRBV5-1 and TRBJ2-5; 7 bases line up with TRBD1. The CDR3 has 17 residues. The V and J ends lost 6 bases and 2 bases, in that order; junction bases with no gene match: 16. Per the germline V gene, CDR1 is SGHRS and CDR2 is YFSETQ.

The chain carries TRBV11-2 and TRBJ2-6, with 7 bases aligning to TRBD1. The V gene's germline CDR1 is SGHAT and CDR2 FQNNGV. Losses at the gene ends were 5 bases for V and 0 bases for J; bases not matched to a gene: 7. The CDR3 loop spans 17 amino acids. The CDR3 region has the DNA TGTGCCAGCAGCCCGGGGACAGTGACCTCTGGGGCCAACGTCCTGACTTTC. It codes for CASSPGTVTSGANVLTF. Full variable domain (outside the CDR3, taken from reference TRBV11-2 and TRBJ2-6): EAGVAQSPRYKIIEKRQSVAFWCNPISGHATLYWYQQILGQGPKLLIQFQNNGVVDDSQLPKDRFSAERLKGVDSTLKIQPAKLEDSAVYLCASSPGTVTSGANVLTFGAGSRLTVL.

The CDR3 nucleotides read TGTGCCAGCAGCTTGGTGCGGGGCCCCGGGGAGCTGTTTTTT. Its protein is CASSLVRGPGELFF. The rearrangement joins TRBV5-6 to TRBJ2-2; perhaps TRBD2 as D (6 bases). The CDR3 is made up of 14 amino acids. The V end was cut by 0 bases, the J end by 6 bases, with 9 bases between. Germline V gene lookup returns CDR1 SGHDT and CDR2 YYEEEE.

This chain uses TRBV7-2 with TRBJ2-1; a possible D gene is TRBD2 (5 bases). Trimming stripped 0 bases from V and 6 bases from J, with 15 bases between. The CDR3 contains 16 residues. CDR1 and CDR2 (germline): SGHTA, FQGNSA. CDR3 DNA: TGTGCCAGCAGCTTAGCCGGTTCCGGGGTGGGCAATGAGCAGTTCTTC. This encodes CASSLAGSGVGNEQFF.

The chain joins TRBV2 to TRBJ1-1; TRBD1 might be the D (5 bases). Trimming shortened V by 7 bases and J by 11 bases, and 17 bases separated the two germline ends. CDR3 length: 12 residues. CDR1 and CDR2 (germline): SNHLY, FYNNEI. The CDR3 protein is CASKEGAVWAFF. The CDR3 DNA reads TGTGCCAGCAAGGAAGGGGCGGTGTGGGCTTTCTTT.

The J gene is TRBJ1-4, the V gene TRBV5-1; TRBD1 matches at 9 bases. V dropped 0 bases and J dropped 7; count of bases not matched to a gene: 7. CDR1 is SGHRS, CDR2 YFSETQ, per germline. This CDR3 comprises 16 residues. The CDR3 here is CASSLAGQGDFEKLFF. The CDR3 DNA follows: TGCGCCAGCAGCTTGGCGGGACAGGGCGATTTTGAAAAACTGTTTTTT.

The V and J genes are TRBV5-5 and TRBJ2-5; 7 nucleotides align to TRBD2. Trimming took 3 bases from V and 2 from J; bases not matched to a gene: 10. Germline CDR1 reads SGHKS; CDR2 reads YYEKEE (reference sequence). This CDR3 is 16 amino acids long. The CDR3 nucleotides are TGTGCCAGCAGCTCGGGTTTTGGTAGCGGGCAAGAGACCCAGTACTTC. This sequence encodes CASSSGFGSGQETQYF.

The CDR3 is CASSLRDRGQGTEAFF. CDR3 DNA sequence: TGCGCCAGCAGCTTGAGGGACAGGGGGCAAGGCACTGAAGCTTTCTTT. The gene calls are TRBV5-1 and TRBJ1-1; TRBD1 matches at 12 bases. This CDR3 region has 16 residues. V lost 1 base and J lost 4; bases outside the gene matches: 5. Germline V CDR1 and CDR2: SGHRS, YFSETQ.

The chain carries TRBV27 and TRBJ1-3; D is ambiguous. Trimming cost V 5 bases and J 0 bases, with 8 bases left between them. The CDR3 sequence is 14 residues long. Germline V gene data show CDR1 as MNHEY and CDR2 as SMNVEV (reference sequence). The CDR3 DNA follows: TGTGCCAGCAGTCTCCTGAGCTCTGGAAACACCATATATTTT. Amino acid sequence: CASSLLSSGNTIYF.

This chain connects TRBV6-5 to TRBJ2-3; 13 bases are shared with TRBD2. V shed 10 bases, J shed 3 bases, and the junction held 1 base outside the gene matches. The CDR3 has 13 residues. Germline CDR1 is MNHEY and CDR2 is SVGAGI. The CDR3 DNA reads TGTGCCACGACTAGCGGGGGGACAGATACGCAGTATTTT. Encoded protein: CATTSGGTDTQYF.

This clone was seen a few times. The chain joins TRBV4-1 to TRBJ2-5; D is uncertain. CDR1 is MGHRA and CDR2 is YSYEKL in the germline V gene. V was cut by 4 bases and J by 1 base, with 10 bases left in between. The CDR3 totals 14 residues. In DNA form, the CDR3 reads TGCGCCAGCAGCCGGAGAGAGGCCCAAGAGACCCAGTACTTC. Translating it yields CASSRREAQETQYF.

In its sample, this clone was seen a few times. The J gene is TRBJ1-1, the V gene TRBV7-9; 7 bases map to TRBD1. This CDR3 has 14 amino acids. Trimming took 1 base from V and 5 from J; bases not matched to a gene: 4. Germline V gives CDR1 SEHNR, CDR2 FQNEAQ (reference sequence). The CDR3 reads CASSLDTGVTEAFF. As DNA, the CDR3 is TGTGCCAGCAGCTTAGATACAGGGGTTACTGAAGCTTTCTTT.

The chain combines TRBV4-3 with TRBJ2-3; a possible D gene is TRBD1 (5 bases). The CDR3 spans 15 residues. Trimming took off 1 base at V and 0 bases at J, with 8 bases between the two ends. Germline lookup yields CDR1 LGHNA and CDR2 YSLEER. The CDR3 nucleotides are TGCGCCAGCAGCCAAGGACAGCCTAGCACAGATACGCAGTATTTT. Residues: CASSQGQPSTDTQYF.

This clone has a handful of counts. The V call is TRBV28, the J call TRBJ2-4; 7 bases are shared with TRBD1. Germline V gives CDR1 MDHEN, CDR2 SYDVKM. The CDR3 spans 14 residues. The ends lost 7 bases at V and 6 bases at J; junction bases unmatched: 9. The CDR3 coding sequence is TGTGCCAGCACCATCCCAGGGGACAGAAACATTCAGTACTTC. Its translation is CASTIPGDRNIQYF.

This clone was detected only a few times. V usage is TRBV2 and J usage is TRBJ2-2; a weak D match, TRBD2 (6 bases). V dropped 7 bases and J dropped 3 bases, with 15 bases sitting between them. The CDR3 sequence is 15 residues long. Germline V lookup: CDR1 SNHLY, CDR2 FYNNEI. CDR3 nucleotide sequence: TGTGCCAGCAACAAGGAGGGGTCAGACACCGGGGAGCTGTTTTTT. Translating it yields CASNKEGSDTGELFF.

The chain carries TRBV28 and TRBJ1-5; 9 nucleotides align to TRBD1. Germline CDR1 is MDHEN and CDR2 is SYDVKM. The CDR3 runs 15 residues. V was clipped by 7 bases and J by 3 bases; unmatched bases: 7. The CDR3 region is CASNKQGAHNQPQHF. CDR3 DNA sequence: TGTGCCAGCAATAAACAGGGGGCTCACAATCAGCCCCAGCATTTT.

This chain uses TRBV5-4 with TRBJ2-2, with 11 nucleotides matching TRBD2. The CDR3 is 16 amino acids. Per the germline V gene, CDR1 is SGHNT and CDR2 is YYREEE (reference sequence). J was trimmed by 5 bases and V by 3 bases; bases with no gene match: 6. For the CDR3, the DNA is TGTGCCAGCAGCTCATTACTAGCGGGGGTAACCGGGGAGCTGTTTTTT. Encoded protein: CASSSLLAGVTGELFF. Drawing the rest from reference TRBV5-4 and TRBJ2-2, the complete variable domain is ETGVTQSPTHLIKTRGQQVTLRCSSQSGHNTVSWYQQALGQGPQFIFQYYREEENGRGNFPPRFSGLQFPNYSSELNVNALELDDSALYLCASSSLLAGVTGELFFGEGSRLTVL.

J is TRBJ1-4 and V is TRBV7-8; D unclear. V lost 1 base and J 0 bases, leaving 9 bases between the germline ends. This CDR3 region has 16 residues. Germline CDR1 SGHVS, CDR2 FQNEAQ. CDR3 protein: CASSLGSSATNEKLFF. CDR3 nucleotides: TGTGCCAGCAGCTTAGGGTCATCGGCAACTAATGAAAAACTGTTTTTT.

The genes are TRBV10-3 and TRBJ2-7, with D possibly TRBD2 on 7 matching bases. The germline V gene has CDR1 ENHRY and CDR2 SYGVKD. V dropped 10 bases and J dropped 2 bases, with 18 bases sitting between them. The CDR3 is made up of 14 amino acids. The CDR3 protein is CASRGGIGPYEQYF. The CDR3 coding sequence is TGTGCCAGCAGGGGAGGGATCGGGCCCTACGAGCAGTACTTC.

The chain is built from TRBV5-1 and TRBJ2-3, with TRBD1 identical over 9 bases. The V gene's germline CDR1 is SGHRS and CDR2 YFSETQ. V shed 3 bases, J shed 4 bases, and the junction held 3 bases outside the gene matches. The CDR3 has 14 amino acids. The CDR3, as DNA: TGCGCCAGCAGCTCAGACAGGGGGGCAGATACGCAGTATTTT. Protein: CASSSDRGADTQYF.

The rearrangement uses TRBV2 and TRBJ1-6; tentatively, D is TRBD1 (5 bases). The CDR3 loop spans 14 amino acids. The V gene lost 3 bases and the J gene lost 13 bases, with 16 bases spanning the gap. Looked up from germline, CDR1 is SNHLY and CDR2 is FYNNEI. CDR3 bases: TGTGCCAGCAGTGAGGGTCAGGGTGTAGGCCCCCTCCACTTT. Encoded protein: CASSEGQGVGPLHF.

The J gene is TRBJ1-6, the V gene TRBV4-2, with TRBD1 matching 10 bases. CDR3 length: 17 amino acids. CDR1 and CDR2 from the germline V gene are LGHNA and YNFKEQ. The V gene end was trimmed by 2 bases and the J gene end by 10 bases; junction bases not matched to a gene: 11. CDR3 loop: CASSQTPTGTGESPLHF. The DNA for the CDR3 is TGTGCCAGCAGCCAAACCCCCACCGGGACAGGGGAATCACCCCTCCACTTT.

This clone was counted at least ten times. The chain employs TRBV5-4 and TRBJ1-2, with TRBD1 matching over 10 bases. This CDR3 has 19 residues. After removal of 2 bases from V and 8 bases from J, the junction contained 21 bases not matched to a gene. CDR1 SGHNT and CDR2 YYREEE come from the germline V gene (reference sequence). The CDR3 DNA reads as TGTGCCAGCAGCTTAGGCGATTTCCTCTGGGACAGGGGCACGGACGGCTACACCTTC. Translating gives CASSLGDFLWDRGTDGYTF. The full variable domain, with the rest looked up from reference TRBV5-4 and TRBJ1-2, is ETGVTQSPTHLIKTRGQQVTLRCSSQSGHNTVSWYQQALGQGPQFIFQYYREEENGRGNFPPRFSGLQFPNYSSELNVNALELDDSALYLCASSLGDFLWDRGTDGYTFGSGTRLTVV.

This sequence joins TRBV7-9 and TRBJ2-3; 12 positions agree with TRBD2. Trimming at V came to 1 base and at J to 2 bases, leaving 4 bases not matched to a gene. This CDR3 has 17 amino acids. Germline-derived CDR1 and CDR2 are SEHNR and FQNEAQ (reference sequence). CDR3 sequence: CASSLGTSGTLTDTQYF. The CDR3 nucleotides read TGTGCCAGCAGCTTAGGGACTAGCGGGACTCTCACAGATACGCAGTATTTT.

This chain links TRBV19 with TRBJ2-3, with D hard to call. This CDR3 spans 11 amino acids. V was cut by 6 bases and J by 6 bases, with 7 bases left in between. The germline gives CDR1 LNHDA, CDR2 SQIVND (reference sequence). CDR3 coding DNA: TGTGCCAGTAGCCACGGGGATACGCAGTATTTT. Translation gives CASSHGDTQYF.

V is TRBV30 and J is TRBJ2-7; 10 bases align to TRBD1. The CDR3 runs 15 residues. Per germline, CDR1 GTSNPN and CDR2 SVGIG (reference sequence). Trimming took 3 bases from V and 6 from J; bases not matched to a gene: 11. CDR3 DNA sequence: TGTGCCTGGAGGGGGACAGGGGCTAAAGTCGGCGAGCAGTACTTC. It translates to CAWRGTGAKVGEQYF. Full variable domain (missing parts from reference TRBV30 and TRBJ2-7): SQTIHQWPATLVQPVGSPLSLECTVEGTSNPNLYWYRQAAGRGLQLLFYSVGIGQISSEVPQNLSASRPQDRQFILSSKKLLLSDSGFYLCAWRGTGAKVGEQYFGPGTRLTVT.

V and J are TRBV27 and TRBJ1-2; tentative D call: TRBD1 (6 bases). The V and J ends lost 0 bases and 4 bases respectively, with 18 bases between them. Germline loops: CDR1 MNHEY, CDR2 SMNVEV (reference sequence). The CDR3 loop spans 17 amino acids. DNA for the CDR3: TGTGCCAGCAGTTTATCGGGGGCGTCATATTACAGCTATGGCTACACCTTC. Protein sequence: CASSLSGASYYSYGYTF.

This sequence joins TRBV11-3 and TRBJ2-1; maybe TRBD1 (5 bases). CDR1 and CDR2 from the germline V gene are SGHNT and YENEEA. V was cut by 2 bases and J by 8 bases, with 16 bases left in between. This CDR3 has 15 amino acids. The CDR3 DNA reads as TGTGCCAGCAGCTTAAATCGGCCAGGGATGGATGAGCAGTTCTTC. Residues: CASSLNRPGMDEQFF.

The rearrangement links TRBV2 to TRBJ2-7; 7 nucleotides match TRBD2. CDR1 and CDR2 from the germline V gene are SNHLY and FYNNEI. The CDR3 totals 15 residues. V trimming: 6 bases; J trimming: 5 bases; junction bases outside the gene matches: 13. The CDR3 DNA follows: TGTGCCAGCAGCGCTCCCGGATCGCTAGCGGACGAGCAGTACTTC. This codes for CASSAPGSLADEQYF.

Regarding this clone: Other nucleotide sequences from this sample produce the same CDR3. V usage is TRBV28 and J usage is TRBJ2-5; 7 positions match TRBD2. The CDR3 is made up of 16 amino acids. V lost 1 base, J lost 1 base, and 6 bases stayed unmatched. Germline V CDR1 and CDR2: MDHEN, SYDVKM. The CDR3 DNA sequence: TGTGCCAGCAGTTTATTTAGGGCGGGGGTCCAAGAGACCCAGTACTTC. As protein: CASSLFRAGVQETQYF.